The clone carrying this TCR beta chain occurred a few times. Its matching antigen is unknown. This sample is part of a study of T-cell reconstitution after alpha-beta-depleted transplantation in children. Unique molecular identifiers tagged the TCRbeta library. In TCRdb, the PCR reads were re-called with MiXCR into one record per CDR3 protein. The profile shows 500,000 to 750,000 distinct CDR3 sequences, approximately 12% of them singletons. Study-wide findings and caveats: TCRbeta diversity was high at day 60 in some patients (a result of surviving recipient T cells and thymic progenitors). Newly produced T cells mostly accounted for T-cell counts and diversity one year post-transplant. Several hundred graft clones that had expanded were reportedly the source of alpha-beta T cells about two months after transplant.

Trimming cost V 2 bases and J 7 bases, with 6 bases left between them. The length of the CDR3 is 11 residues. CDR1 and CDR2 from the germline V gene are GTSNPN and SVGIG (reference sequence). The sample was PBMCs, mostly from graft donor cells, taken 360 days after TCRalphabeta/CD19-depleted stem cell transplant. The sequence came from a male patient between 10 and 17 years old who had a stem cell transplant for acute myeloid leukemia, so the T cells may come from the graft donor. The chain joins TRBV30 to TRBJ2-1; no clear D gene. CDR3 in DNA: TGTGCCTGGAGTCCCGGGAATGAGCAGTTCTTC. Protein product: CAWSPGNEQFF.